One and the same sample provided the 20 T cell receptor beta chains below, sequenced in a study of shared clonotypes between healthy human individuals. CD8 cells classed as naive were CD45RO-negative and positively selected for CCR7, excluding terminally differentiated effector memory CD45RA+ cells. Method: immunoSEQ multiplex PCR; TCRdb's copy keeps in-frame clones and lacks some. The repertoire includes roughly 2.1 million clones, 93% of them detected once, and about 1.5% sits in the top ten. The specimen sequenced was naive CD8+ T cells from PBMCs. The source is a man aged 18-30 years in good health. Some clones in this sample may be carry-over from other donors' samples.

This clone has only one observation. The V gene is TRBV11-2, the J gene TRBJ2-3, with D possibly being TRBD1 (6 bases). The germline V and J ends were trimmed by 6 bases and 6 bases, with 13 bases remaining between them. The CDR3 has 13 residues. Per germline, CDR1 SGHAT and CDR2 FQNNGV. Here the CDR3 DNA reads TGTGCCAGCAGGGGGGACAACGCGGATACGCAGTATTTT. It translates to CASRGDNADTQYF. Full variable domain (rest looked up from reference TRBV11-2 and TRBJ2-3): EAGVAQSPRYKIIEKRQSVAFWCNPISGHATLYWYQQILGQGPKLLIQFQNNGVVDDSQLPKDRFSAERLKGVDSTLKIQPAKLEDSAVYLCASRGDNADTQYFGPGTRLTVL.

The chain is built from TRBV9 and TRBJ2-1; 10 nucleotides match TRBD2. The trim removed 5 bases at V and 6 bases at J, leaving 5 bases unmatched. The CDR3 loop spans 14 amino acids. Germline CDR1 reads SGDLS; CDR2 reads YYNGEE. CDR3 sequence (DNA): TGTGCCAGCAGGGGGGCTAGCGGGAGCAATGAGCAGTTCTTC. Residues: CASRGASGSNEQFF.

The genes are TRBV7-9 and TRBJ1-1; TRBD1 matches 8 bases. V shed 4 bases, J shed 4 bases, and the junction held 8 bases outside the gene matches. The CDR3 consists of 15 residues. Looked up from germline, CDR1 is SEHNR and CDR2 is FQNEAQ (reference sequence). The CDR3 loop reads CASSSTQGASTEAFF. As DNA, the CDR3 is TGTGCCAGCAGCTCGACCCAGGGGGCCAGCACTGAAGCTTTCTTT.

V is TRBV5-6 and J is TRBJ2-7; the D gene is possibly TRBD1 (5 bases). V lost 3 bases to trimming and J lost 3 bases, with 10 bases between them. Germline V gives CDR1 SGHDT, CDR2 YYEEEE. The CDR3 length is 13 residues. Here the CDR3 DNA reads TGTGCCAGCAGCTCAACAGGTTTCTACGAGCAGTACTTC. As protein: CASSSTGFYEQYF.

The rearrangement uses TRBV13 and TRBJ1-1; possible D gene TRBD1, 6 bases. The ends were cut back, 5 bases at V and 0 bases at J, with 10 bases in the middle. The germline V gene encodes CDR1 PRHDT and CDR2 FYEKMQ (reference sequence). The CDR3 runs 14 residues. CDR3 bases: TGTGCCAGCAGCACCTGGGACATGAACACTGAAGCTTTCTTT. Translating gives CASSTWDMNTEAFF.

This rearrangement joins TRBV5-1 to TRBJ2-7; D perhaps matches TRBD1 (6 bases). Per germline, CDR1 SGHRS and CDR2 YFSETQ. V lost 10 bases and J lost 3, with 20 bases in between. The CDR3 is 14 amino acids. Written as DNA, the CDR3 is TGCGCCTCCAGATTGGGAACAGGGAACTACGAGCAGTACTTC. It yields the protein CASRLGTGNYEQYF.

The CDR3 reads CASSSGVTGANEKLFF. In nucleotides, the CDR3 is TGCGCCAGCAGTTCTGGGGTTACTGGGGCAAATGAAAAACTGTTTTTT. The chain carries TRBV5-1 and TRBJ1-4; the D gene is possibly TRBD1 (5 bases). Germline V gene data show CDR1 as SGHRS and CDR2 as YFSETQ. The CDR3 spans 16 residues. Trimming pared 5 bases from V and 5 bases from J, leaving 19 bases between.

The chain joins TRBV29-1 to TRBJ2-2; D gene uncertain. Per the germline V gene, CDR1 is SQVTM and CDR2 is ANQGSEA. This CDR3 has 15 residues. Deletions cut 5 bases from V and 0 bases from J, with 13 bases between. CDR3 sequence (DNA): TGCAGCGTTCGAGACCGGGTCGCGAACACCGGGGAGCTGTTTTTT. The encoded protein is CSVRDRVANTGELFF.

This clone was observed a handful of times. J is TRBJ2-2 and V is TRBV7-9; TRBD1 might be the D (5 bases). Germline CDR1 reads SEHNR; CDR2 reads FQNEAQ (reference sequence). The length of the CDR3 is 13 residues. Trimming shortened V by 5 bases and J by 6 bases, and 10 bases separated the two germline ends. This CDR3 is CASSIQGAGELFF. Here the CDR3 DNA reads TGTGCCAGCAGCATCCAGGGTGCCGGGGAGCTGTTTTTT.

Concerning this clone: The sample has other DNA sequences that encode this CDR3 too. V is TRBV27 and J is TRBJ2-7; possible D gene TRBD1, 6 bases. Trimming shortened V by 3 bases and J by 2 bases, and 11 bases separated the two germline ends. CDR1 is MNHEY, CDR2 SMNVEV, per germline (reference sequence). The CDR3 loop spans 14 amino acids. CDR3 sequence: CASSFVGGTYEQYF. The CDR3, as DNA: TGTGCCAGCAGTTTTGTTGGGGGCACCTACGAGCAGTACTTC.

J is TRBJ2-5 and V is TRBV7-8; D gene ambiguous. This CDR3 has 12 amino acids. Between the trimmed V and J ends, which lost 5 bases and 5 bases, there was a span of 9 bases. Looked up from germline, CDR1 is SGHVS and CDR2 is FQNEAQ. CDR3 sequence: CASSMGSETQYF. The CDR3 coding sequence is TGTGCCAGCAGCATGGGTTCGGAGACCCAGTACTTC.

This clone was observed once. This sequence joins TRBV20-1 and TRBJ1-1; weak D call: TRBD1 (5 bases). V was pared by 7 bases and J by 1 base, with 7 bases between. The CDR3 loop spans 11 amino acids. Germline CDR1 is DFQATT and CDR2 is SNEGSKA (reference sequence). The DNA of the CDR3 is TGCAGTGTTGGACAGAACACTGAAGCTTTCTTT. Amino acids: CSVGQNTEAFF.

As concerns this clone: One end of the junction varies from germline; a read error may be responsible. The chain recombines TRBV13 with TRBJ2-1; D is uncertain. Germline CDR1 reads PRHDT; CDR2 reads FYEKMQ (reference sequence). CDR3 length: 15 amino acids. The CDR3 is CASSLSPNSNNEQFF. CDR3 nucleotide sequence: TGTGCCAGCAGCTTATCTCCGAACTCCAACAATGAGCAGTTCTTC.

The genes are TRBV28 and TRBJ1-1; unclear D gene. Trimming took 3 bases from V and 1 from J, leaving 15 bases between them. CDR1 MDHEN and CDR2 SYDVKM come from the germline V gene. The CDR3 is 16 amino acids. In DNA form, the CDR3 reads TGTGCCAGCAGTTTCCCCTTGCCTTCAGGGAACACTGAAGCTTTCTTT. Encoded protein: CASSFPLPSGNTEAFF.

This chain connects TRBV4-1 to TRBJ2-1, with D tentatively TRBD1 (6 bases). The CDR3 runs to 14 residues. V was trimmed by 3 bases and J by 10 bases, leaving 16 bases between them. Germline CDR1 is MGHRA and CDR2 is YSYEKL. CDR3 sequence (DNA): TGCGCCAGCAGCCACCCCAACAGGGCCGGGGAGCAGTTCTTC. Translated, it gives CASSHPNRAGEQFF.

The chain recombines TRBV25-1 with TRBJ1-4, with D hard to call. The V end was cut by 5 bases, the J end by 4 bases, with 11 bases between. Germline lookup yields CDR1 MGHDK and CDR2 SYGVNS. There are 14 residues in the CDR3. CDR3 loop: CASSLGGNNEKLFF. CDR3 coding DNA: TGTGCCAGCAGTCTGGGCGGAAATAATGAAAAACTGTTTTTT. The complete variable domain, with remaining parts taken from reference TRBV25-1 and TRBJ1-4, reads EADIYQTPRYLVIGTGKKITLECSQTMGHDKMYWYQQDPGMELHLIHYSYGVNSTEKGDLSSESTVSRIRTEHFPLTLESARPSHTSQYLCASSLGGNNEKLFFGSGTQLSVL.

The V call is TRBV5-1, the J call TRBJ2-1; 12 nucleotides match TRBD2. Germline CDR1 SGHRS, CDR2 YFSETQ. The CDR3 length is 17 residues. Trimming at V came to 4 bases and at J to 5 bases, leaving 10 bases not matched to a gene. The CDR3 region is CASSTRLAGVRDNEQFF. DNA of the CDR3: TGCGCCAGCAGCACCAGACTAGCGGGAGTCAGGGACAATGAGCAGTTCTTC.

The gene calls are TRBV15 and TRBJ1-1, with TRBD1 as a possible D gene (5 bases). With 5 bases removed from V and 1 base from J, the gap between germline ends came to 14 bases. Per the germline V gene, CDR1 is LNHNV and CDR2 is YYDKDF (reference sequence). The CDR3 runs to 15 residues. CDR3 bases: TGTGCCACCAGCGGGGGGGTGGAGGGGAACACTGAAGCTTTCTTT. This sequence encodes CATSGGVEGNTEAFF. The complete variable domain, with remaining parts taken from reference TRBV15 and TRBJ1-1, reads DAMVIQNPRYQVTQFGKPVTLSCSQTLNHNVMYWYQQKSSQAPKLLFHYYDKDFNNEADTPDNFQSRRPNTSFCFLDIRSPGLGDTAMYLCATSGGVEGNTEAFFGQGTRLTVV.

V and J are TRBV19 and TRBJ2-1; D is unresolved. Trimming removed 0 bases at V and 7 bases at J, with 10 bases between. The CDR3 is made up of 14 amino acids. Looked up from germline, CDR1 is LNHDA and CDR2 is SQIVND (reference sequence). Written as DNA, the CDR3 is TGTGCCAGTAGTATAGATCTAGGTGTAAATGAGCAGTTCTTC. This sequence encodes CASSIDLGVNEQFF.

The V gene is TRBV28, the J gene TRBJ2-7, with D possibly matching TRBD2 (6 bases). The CDR3 has 16 amino acids. V shed 5 bases and J shed 0 bases, with 17 bases lying between them. Germline CDR1 is MDHEN and CDR2 is SYDVKM. CDR3 in amino acids: CASSPLGGDSSYEQYF. CDR3 sequence (DNA): TGTGCCAGCAGTCCCCTGGGAGGTGATAGCTCCTACGAGCAGTACTTC.